This T cell receptor beta chain was observed in a study of low-dose radiotherapy and immunotherapy resistance in tumors. The time point is: after trial treatment. This sample's treatment: LDRT plus nivolumab, ipilimumab, low-dose cyclophosphamide and aspirin (RACIN trial). TRAV- and TRBV-specific primers, spanning alpha and beta chains, primed first-strand cDNA. For amplifying TCRs, the PCR ran for 15 to 20 cycles with Phusion, which was used together with a constant-region primer and the adapter on the V primers. TCRdb recomputed calls from the reads with MiXCR, one row per CDR3 protein. The sample contains about 100,000 distinct CDR3 sequences, around 21% of which appear only once. Unmatched junction bases numbered 8, after V lost 3 bases and J lost 7 bases. There are 14 residues in the CDR3. Germline V lookup: CDR1 LNHDA, CDR2 SQIVND (reference sequence). There are many counts of this clonotype.

This TCR came from a male donor with prostate cancer. This sample comprised PBMCs, obtained after low-dose radiotherapy plus immunotherapy. This rearrangement joins TRBV19 to TRBJ2-5; 7 nucleotides match TRBD2. CDR3 in DNA: TGTGCCAGTAGTATCCCAGGGACTAAGGGGACCCAGTACTTC. Translating it yields CASSIPGTKGTQYF.